What follows describes a single T cell receptor (beta chain). The entry originates in a study of Ad26.COV2.S vaccination and SARS-CoV-2 variants. Whole-study context: Once or twice, 56 days apart, Ad26.COV2.S was delivered intramuscularly.

Trimming took off 3 bases at V and 5 bases at J, with 13 bases between the two ends. The CDR3 is 13 amino acids. In germline, CDR1 is SQVTM, CDR2 ANQGSEA. As to treatment: roughly 20 received Ad26.COV2.S at low or high dose, single or two shots; several received placebo; per-sample allocation not given. Samples came from day 63 after the first vaccine or placebo injection. An adult donor aged 18-55 years was enrolled in Boston. Measured with immunoSEQ multiplex PCR; TCRdb has only the in-frame clones, and not every one. Of roughly 320,000 clones listed, just over 85% are singletons. The TCR was taken from a person between 18 and 60 years old who received the Ad26.COV2.S COVID-19 vaccine or a placebo. This sequence joins TRBV29-1 and TRBJ1-1; tentative D call: TRBD1 (6 bases). The specimen was peripheral blood, collected in a trial of Ad26.COV2.S vaccine versus placebo. The CDR3 DNA follows: TGCAGCGTTGACGGGGGGCTGGGGACTGAAGCTTTCTTT. Amino acids: CSVDGGLGTEAFF.